This T cell receptor beta chain was profiled in a study of beta chain features in type 1 diabetes. V dropped 5 bases and J dropped 2 bases, with 11 bases sitting between them. Germline CDR1 and CDR2: MNHNS and SASEGT. The CDR3 loop spans 14 amino acids. The single heparinised draw taken from each donor contained roughly 100 mL of blood on average. Turning to this clone: Its antigen is unidentified.

The study reverse transcribed the entire isolated RNA, so it sequenced expressed TCRB transcripts. TCRdb keeps only in-frame clones here, not all; method: immunoSEQ multiplex PCR. The sample lists fewer than 550,000 clones; over 9.5% were seen once. Study findings and constraints: All four CD4+ subsets from Type 1 diabetes patients carried moderately but significantly shorter TCRB CDR3s.

Input material: naive CD4+ T cells from blood. V gene TRBV6-1 combines with J gene TRBJ2-3; D call uncertain. The sequence came from a young woman in good health. The CDR3 protein is CASSTGRSTDTQYF. CDR3 nucleotides: TGTGCCAGCAGTACCGGCCGCTCCACAGATACGCAGTATTTT.